The 10 T cell receptor beta chains reported below all come from one sample, sequenced in a study of cytomegalovirus exposure and HLA in healthy donors. 13 Jbeta primers and 60 Vbeta primers were used for the PCR. Measured with immunoSEQ multiplex PCR; TCRdb has only the in-frame clones, and not every one. The sample includes approximately 72,000 clones, roughly 79% seen only once; the top ten take approximately 6%. The sequenced sample was PBMCs. Source of these receptors: a male donor in good health and CMV-seropositive.

This clone was detected only a few times. V is TRBV11-3 and J is TRBJ2-3, with 13 bases that match TRBD2. This CDR3 comprises 16 residues. CDR1 is SGHNT, CDR2 YENEEA, per germline. The V gene end was trimmed by 5 bases and the J gene end by 4 bases; junction bases not matched to a gene: 6. The CDR3: CASSVRLAGGPDTQYF. In DNA form, the CDR3 reads TGTGCCAGCAGCGTTCGACTAGCGGGAGGCCCAGATACGCAGTATTTT. The entire variable domain, with the rest obtained from reference TRBV11-3 and TRBJ2-3, is as follows: EAGVVQSPRYKIIEKKQPVAFWCNPISGHNTLYWYLQNLGQGPELLIRYENEEAVDDSQLPKDRFSAERLKGVDSTLKIQPAELGDSAVYLCASSVRLAGGPDTQYFGPGTRLTVL.

The chain has TRBV7-9 and TRBJ2-1; 10 nucleotides agree with TRBD2. Germline V gives CDR1 SEHNR, CDR2 FQNEAQ (reference sequence). V trimming: 8 bases; J trimming: 5 bases; junction bases outside the gene matches: 9. The CDR3 consists of 15 residues. This CDR3 reads CASAFGLAAHNEQFF. The CDR3 DNA is TGTGCCAGCGCCTTCGGACTAGCGGCCCACAATGAGCAGTTCTTC. The full variable domain, with the rest looked up from reference TRBV7-9 and TRBJ2-1, is DTGVSQNPRHKITKRGQNVTFRCDPISEHNRLYWYRQTLGQGPEFLTYFQNEAQLEKSRLLSDRFSAERPKGSFSTLEIQRTEQGDSAMYLCASAFGLAAHNEQFFGPGTRLTVL.

DNA for the CDR3: TGTGCCAGCATATTCGACAGGAGTTCTCAACTGATCGTG. Translating gives CASIFDRSSQLIV. This rearrangement joins TRBV2 to TRBJ2-7; D is perhaps TRBD1 (6 bases). This CDR3 contains 13 residues. Germline assignment: CDR1 SNHLY and CDR2 FYNNEI.

This chain connects TRBV28 to TRBJ2-3; D may be TRBD2 (7 bases). Trimming shortened V by 7 bases and J by 2 bases, and 22 bases separated the two germline ends. This CDR3 spans 17 amino acids. Germline CDR1 reads MDHEN; CDR2 reads SYDVKM. Written as DNA, the CDR3 is TGTGCCAGCACCTCATCCCGGGGGGCGAGTTTCACAGATACGCAGTATTTT. The encoded protein is CASTSSRGASFTDTQYF.

Turning to this clone: The junction shows a germline mismatch at one end, possibly a read error. The V and J genes are TRBV7-2 and TRBJ1-2; D possibly corresponds to TRBD1 (6 bases). Germline V lookup: CDR1 SGHTA, CDR2 FQGNSA. This CDR3 contains 12 residues. The CDR3 bases are TGTGCCAGCAGCGGAAACCCTGGGGGCTACATCTTC. Its protein product is CASSGNPGGYIF. Full variable domain (missing parts from reference TRBV7-2 and TRBJ1-2): GAGVSQSPSNKVTEKGKDVELRCDPISGHTALYWYRQSLGQGLEFLIYFQGNSAPDKSGLPSDRFSAERTGGSVSTLTIQRTQQEDSAVYLCASSGNPGGYIFGSGTRLTVV.

J is TRBJ2-5 and V is TRBV4-2; TRBD2 matches at 12 bases. Germline CDR1 LGHNA, CDR2 YNFKEQ. The CDR3 extends over 18 amino acids. V lost 5 bases to trimming and J lost 1 base; unmatched junction nucleotides: 11. The CDR3 DNA sequence: TGTGCCAGCAGCTGGACTAGCGGGAAGGAGGGGGTCCAAGAGACCCAGTACTTC. Translating it yields CASSWTSGKEGVQETQYF.

A few counts support this clone. The chain employs TRBV19 and TRBJ2-1, with 7 positions matching TRBD2. This CDR3 has 15 residues. Trimming at V came to 6 bases and at J to 3 bases, leaving 8 bases not matched to a gene. CDR1 and CDR2 (germline): LNHDA, SQIVND (reference sequence). CDR3 sequence: CASSTGTTIYNEQFF. CDR3 DNA sequence: TGTGCCAGTAGCACCGGGACTACCATCTACAATGAGCAGTTCTTC.

This chain links TRBV27 with TRBJ2-5; 9 bases align to TRBD1. The J call could be wrong; TRBJ2-7 is a better fit for the DNA end. CDR1 is MNHEY, CDR2 SMNVEV, per germline (reference sequence). The CDR3 length is 15 residues. This CDR3 is CASSFYGTGHYEQYF. In nucleotides, the CDR3 is TGTGCCAGCAGTTTTTACGGGACAGGGCATTACGAGCAGTACTTC.

The V call is TRBV7-9, the J call TRBJ1-2, with 7 nucleotides matching TRBD1. The germline V gene encodes CDR1 SEHNR and CDR2 FQNEAQ (reference sequence). V was pared by 4 bases and J by 4 bases, with 6 bases of the junction left unmatched. The CDR3 is made up of 14 amino acids. CDR3 sequence (DNA): TGTGCCAGCAGCTCGATGGACAGGCGCTATGGCTACACCTTC. This gives the protein CASSSMDRRYGYTF. The variable domain in full, with the rest retrieved from reference TRBV7-9 and TRBJ1-2, is DTGVSQNPRHKITKRGQNVTFRCDPISEHNRLYWYRQTLGQGPEFLTYFQNEAQLEKSRLLSDRFSAERPKGSFSTLEIQRTEQGDSAMYLCASSSMDRRYGYTFGSGTRLTVV.

The chain has TRBV6-5 and TRBJ2-7, with a tentative D call TRBD2 (5 bases). Trimming shortened V by 2 bases and J by 4 bases, and 12 bases separated the two germline ends. The CDR3 is 14 amino acids. CDR1 is MNHEY, CDR2 SVGAGI, per germline. CDR3 residues: CASSYDGETYEQYF. The CDR3 nucleotides are TGTGCCAGCAGTTACGACGGGGAGACATACGAGCAGTACTTC.